The clone carrying this T cell receptor (beta chain) was found many times. This entry belongs to a study of blood T cell repertoires in COVID-19. Looking at the study overall: The United States, Italy and Spain supplied acute and convalescent COVID-19 samples.

From germline, CDR1 is SNHLY and CDR2 FYNNEI. The CDR3 totals 14 residues. V lost 7 bases to trimming and J lost 3 bases, with 10 bases between them. How the authors handled the data: The assay estimated nucleated cells by amplifying reference gene primers. Clones were read by immunoSEQ multiplex PCR, and TCRdb kept only the in-frame ones, dropping some. V, J and clone size were drawn from that table, and D and trimming were deduced from the DNA. Found here are approximately 100,000 clones, roughly four fifths of them singletons; the top ten hold 8% to 13%. The TCR originated in a human donor in a cohort sampled during active COVID-19. The V call is TRBV2, the J call TRBJ1-6; D not certain. Sequencing was carried out using peripheral blood. CDR3 protein: CASKDGDYNSPLHF. The CDR3 DNA sequence: TGTGCCAGCAAGGACGGGGACTATAATTCACCCCTCCACTTT.